Following are 18 T cell receptor beta chains from one sample sequenced in a study of T cells of healthy individuals. TCRdb called the 5' RACE reads again in MiXCR, with one record for every CDR3 protein. The profile shows approximately 52,000 distinct CDR3 sequences, roughly 14% of them singletons. The receptors were sampled from a human donor in good health.

Only a few counts were recorded for this clonotype. This chain joins TRBV20-1 and TRBJ2-2; 7 bases map to TRBD2. V was clipped by 3 bases and J by 1 base; unmatched bases: 5. In germline, CDR1 is DFQATT, CDR2 SNEGSKA (reference sequence). The CDR3 consists of 15 residues. The CDR3 is CSASELAVNTGELFF. The DNA for the CDR3 is TGCAGTGCTAGTGAGCTAGCGGTGAACACCGGGGAGCTGTTTTTT.

This clonotype occurred many times. The rearrangement links TRBV5-6 to TRBJ2-5, with a tentative D call TRBD2 (6 bases). Germline-derived CDR1 and CDR2 are SGHDT and YYEEEE. With 0 bases removed from V and 4 bases from J, the gap between germline ends came to 10 bases. The length of the CDR3 is 14 residues. CDR3 loop: CASSLGLVGETQYF. CDR3 nucleotide sequence: TGTGCCAGCAGCTTGGGACTAGTGGGAGAGACCCAGTACTTC.

The chain carries TRBV12-3 or TRBV12-4 and TRBJ2-4; TRBD1 matches 8 bases. This CDR3 has 12 residues. The trim removed 6 bases at V and 13 bases at J, leaving 8 bases unmatched. CDR3 DNA: TGTGCCAGCAGCAGGGGGACAGGTGGACAGTACTTC. This gives the protein CASSRGTGGQYF.

The sample holds a few counts of this clonotype. The chain couples TRBV7-8 to TRBJ1-5; D is possibly TRBD1 (6 bases). The CDR3 runs 15 residues. Trimming took 4 bases from V and 1 from J, leaving 11 bases between them. Germline CDR1 SGHVS, CDR2 FQNEAQ. The CDR3 nucleotides read TGTGCCAGCAGCTCTGGACAGATGAGCAATCAGCCCCAGCATTTT. Amino acid sequence: CASSSGQMSNQPQHF.

This clonotype has ten or more counts. This rearrangement joins TRBV6-6 to TRBJ2-7; 9 bases match TRBD1. The CDR3 has 14 residues. Germline assignment: CDR1 MNHNY and CDR2 SVGAGI (reference sequence). The V and J ends lost 7 bases and 5 bases, in that order; junction bases with no gene match: 9. Written as DNA, the CDR3 is TGTGCCAGCACTCTAAGACAGGGGGGGCACGAGCAGTACTTC. Amino acid sequence: CASTLRQGGHEQYF.

This clonotype was seen more than once but under ten times. The V and J genes are TRBV5-1 and TRBJ1-1; TRBD1 aligns across 8 bases. The J segment lost 4 bases and the V segment lost 0 bases, leaving 5 bases of the junction unmatched. This CDR3 has 15 amino acids. From germline, CDR1 is SGHRS and CDR2 YFSETQ. The CDR3 is CASSLDGTGVTEAFF. Here the CDR3 DNA reads TGCGCCAGCAGCTTGGACGGGACAGGAGTCACTGAAGCTTTCTTT. The variable domain in full, completed from reference TRBV5-1 and TRBJ1-1, reads KAGVTQTPRYLIKTRGQQVTLSCSPISGHRSVSWYQQTPGQGLQFLFEYFSETQRNKGNFPGRFSGRQFSNSRSEMNVSTLELGDSALYLCASSLDGTGVTEAFFGQGTRLTVV.

This clonotype was seen ten or more times. The rearrangement uses TRBV19 and TRBJ1-3; TRBD1 matches 8 bases. Germline V gene lookup returns CDR1 LNHDA and CDR2 SQIVND (reference sequence). The CDR3 has 16 amino acids. V lost 3 bases and J lost 0; bases outside the gene matches: 4. The CDR3 sequence is CASSIGTGHSGNTIYF. The CDR3, as DNA: TGTGCCAGTAGTATCGGGACAGGCCACTCTGGAAACACCATATATTTT.

J is TRBJ1-2 and V is TRBV30; possibly TRBD1 for D (5 bases). Trimming shortened V by 0 bases and J by 7 bases, and 18 bases separated the two germline ends. This CDR3 has 15 residues. Germline V gene data show CDR1 as GTSNPN and CDR2 as SVGIG (reference sequence). The CDR3 spells CAWSVSRRSQGGYTF. Written as DNA, the CDR3 is TGTGCCTGGAGTGTAAGCCGACGGTCCCAGGGTGGCTACACCTTC.

This clonotype was counted a few times. This rearrangement joins TRBV20-1 to TRBJ1-2, with TRBD1 matching 8 bases. Unmatched junction bases numbered 6, after V lost 4 bases and J lost 2 bases. Germline V lookup: CDR1 DFQATT, CDR2 SNEGSKA (reference sequence). This CDR3 is built from 14 residues. CDR3 loop: CSATPTGDNYGYTF. CDR3 nucleotides: TGCAGTGCTACGCCGACAGGGGACAACTATGGCTACACCTTC.

In this sample, this clonotype turned up many times. The rearrangement joins TRBV15 to TRBJ2-5, with D perhaps matching TRBD1 or TRBD2 (5 bases each). Germline loops: CDR1 LNHNV, CDR2 YYDKDF (reference sequence). V gave up 1 base and J gave up 2 bases, with 23 bases separating them. The CDR3 length is 19 residues. CDR3 nucleotide sequence: TGTGCCACCAGCAGAGTTCGGGGCTTCCGAGACTGGGATCAAGAGACCCAGTACTTC. It codes for CATSRVRGFRDWDQETQYF. Complete variable domain (other parts from reference TRBV15 and TRBJ2-5): DAMVIQNPRYQVTQFGKPVTLSCSQTLNHNVMYWYQQKSSQAPKLLFHYYDKDFNNEADTPDNFQSRRPNTSFCFLDIRSPGLGDTAMYLCATSRVRGFRDWDQETQYFGPGTRLLVL.

This clonotype was detected ten times or more. The chain links TRBV7-9 to TRBJ2-6; D perhaps matches TRBD1 (6 bases). Trimming shortened V by 6 bases and J by 4 bases, and 19 bases separated the two germline ends. In germline, CDR1 is SEHNR, CDR2 FQNEAQ (reference sequence). The CDR3 has 17 amino acids. Here the CDR3 DNA reads TGTGCCAGCAGGCCTAATAGGCAGGGGCGAGGGGCCAACGTCCTGACTTTC. Residues: CASRPNRQGRGANVLTF.

This clonotype was counted ten times or more. The chain is built from TRBV2 and TRBJ1-1; TRBD1 might be the D (5 bases). Deletions cut 7 bases from V and 3 bases from J, with 15 bases between. Germline V gene lookup returns CDR1 SNHLY and CDR2 FYNNEI. There are 14 residues in the CDR3. The CDR3 DNA follows: TGTGCCAGCAACCAGCGGGGGGAGGACACTGAAGCTTTCTTT. Translated: CASNQRGEDTEAFF.

This CDR3 is CASSAGQNFYNSPLHF. The CDR3 DNA sequence: TGTGCCAGCAGTGCCGGACAGAACTTCTATAATTCACCCCTCCACTTT. The chain links TRBV12-3 or TRBV12-4 to TRBJ1-6, with D perhaps matching TRBD1 (6 bases). The CDR3 spans 16 residues. Trimming pared 5 bases from V and 3 bases from J, leaving 14 bases between.

This chain links TRBV4-3 with TRBJ2-1; no reliable D call. The CDR3 is 16 residues long. The V end was cut by 0 bases, the J end by 8 bases, with 17 bases between. The V gene's germline CDR1 is LGHNA and CDR2 YSLEER. In DNA, the CDR3 is TGCGCCAGCAGCCAAGACTTCACTACCCCAGGCGATGAGCAGTTCTTC. It codes for CASSQDFTTPGDEQFF.

This clonotype showed up just a few times. V gene TRBV19 combines with J gene TRBJ1-4; possible D gene TRBD1, 6 bases. CDR3 length: 14 residues. Germline V CDR1 and CDR2: LNHDA, SQIVND (reference sequence). Trimming cost V 3 bases and J 8 bases, with 13 bases left between them. As DNA, the CDR3 is TGTGCCAGTAGTATTGGGGGCTTTGGCGAAAAACTGTTTTTT. Its translation: CASSIGGFGEKLFF.

This clonotype came up many times. The chain carries TRBV7-7 and TRBJ2-5; D uncertain. The CDR3 runs 11 residues. The germline CDR1 and CDR2 sequences are SSHAT and FNYEAQ (reference sequence). Trimming removed 5 bases at V and 2 bases at J, with 3 bases between. The CDR3 DNA sequence: TGTGCCAGCAGCGCTCAAGAGACCCAGTACTTC. It yields the protein CASSAQETQYF.

This chain joins TRBV11-2 and TRBJ2-7; D is perhaps TRBD1 (5 bases). V was cut by 7 bases and J by 4 bases, with 14 bases left in between. Germline V gene data show CDR1 as SGHAT and CDR2 as FQNNGV. This CDR3 comprises 13 residues. The CDR3 spells CASTTGWGYEQYF. CDR3 coding DNA: TGTGCCAGCACCACAGGATGGGGTTACGAGCAGTACTTC. Based on the CDR3 plus reference TRBV11-2 and TRBJ2-7, the full variable domain is EAGVAQSPRYKIIEKRQSVAFWCNPISGHATLYWYQQILGQGPKLLIQFQNNGVVDDSQLPKDRFSAERLKGVDSTLKIQPAKLEDSAVYLCASTTGWGYEQYFGPGTRLTVT.

This clonotype was found a few times. This sequence joins TRBV12-5 and TRBJ2-3; D call uncertain. The CDR3 loop spans 15 amino acids. Germline V gene data show CDR1 as LGHNT and CDR2 as FRNRAP. V lost 5 bases, J lost 1 base, and 13 bases lay in between. The CDR3 coding sequence is TGTGCTAGTGGTCTAGATGTTGCGGGCACAGATACGCAGTATTTT. This encodes CASGLDVAGTDTQYF.